This T cell receptor beta chain was recovered during a study of blood T cell repertoires in COVID-19. Study-wide context: Specimens from acute and convalescent COVID-19 originated in the United States, Italy and Spain. PBMCs, B-cell-depleted T cells, or T cells were the source of the cDNA or gDNA that made up the material.

The CDR3 covers 10 residues. With 6 bases removed from V and 5 bases from J, the gap between germline ends came to 4 bases. Germline assignment: CDR1 MDHEN and CDR2 SYDVKM. In the source study's methods: Amplification from reference gene primers served as the basis for estimated nucleated cell counts. The method was immunoSEQ multiplex PCR; TCRdb's version includes in-frame clones alone and lacks a portion of them. From that table come the V and J calls and clone size; the DNA was used to work out D and trimming. The table includes 70,000 to 85,000 clones, approximately 90% detected once. This TCR was recovered from an older woman with active COVID-19. The sequenced sample consisted of peripheral blood. The V gene is TRBV28, the J gene TRBJ1-2; unclear D gene. CDR3 amino acids: CASSQYGYTF. The CDR3 nucleotides are TGTGCCAGCAGCCAGTATGGCTACACCTTC.